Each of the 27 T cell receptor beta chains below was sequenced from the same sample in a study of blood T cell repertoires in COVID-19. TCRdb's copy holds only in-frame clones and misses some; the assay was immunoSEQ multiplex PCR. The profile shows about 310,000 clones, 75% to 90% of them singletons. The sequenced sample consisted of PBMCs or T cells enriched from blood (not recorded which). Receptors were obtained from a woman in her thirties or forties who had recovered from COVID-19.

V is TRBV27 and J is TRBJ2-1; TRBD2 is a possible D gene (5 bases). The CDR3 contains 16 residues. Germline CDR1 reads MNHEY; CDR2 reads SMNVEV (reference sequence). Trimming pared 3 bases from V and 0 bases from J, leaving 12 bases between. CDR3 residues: CASSLSHGISYNEQFF. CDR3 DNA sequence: TGTGCCAGCAGTTTGTCGCACGGGATCTCCTACAATGAGCAGTTCTTC.

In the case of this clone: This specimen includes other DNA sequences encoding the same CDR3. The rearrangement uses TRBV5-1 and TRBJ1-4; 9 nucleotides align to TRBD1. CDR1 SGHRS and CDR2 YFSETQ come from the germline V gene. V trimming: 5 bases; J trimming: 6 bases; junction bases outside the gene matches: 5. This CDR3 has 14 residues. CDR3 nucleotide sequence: TGCGCCAGCAGTCTACAGGGGGCTGATGAAAAACTGTTTTTT. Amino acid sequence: CASSLQGADEKLFF.

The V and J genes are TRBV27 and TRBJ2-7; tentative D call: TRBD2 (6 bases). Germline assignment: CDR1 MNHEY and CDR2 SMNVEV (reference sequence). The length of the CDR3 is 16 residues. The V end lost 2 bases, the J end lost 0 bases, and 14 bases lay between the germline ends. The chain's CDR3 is CASSLRSGSSSYEQYF. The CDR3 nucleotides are TGTGCCAGCAGTTTAAGGAGCGGGTCGAGCTCCTACGAGCAGTACTTC.

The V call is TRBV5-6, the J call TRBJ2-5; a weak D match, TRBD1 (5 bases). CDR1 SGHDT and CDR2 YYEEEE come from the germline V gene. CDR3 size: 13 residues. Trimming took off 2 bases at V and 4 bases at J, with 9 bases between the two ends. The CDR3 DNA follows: TGTGCCAGCAGCTTCGACAGAGGAGAGACCCAGTACTTC. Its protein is CASSFDRGETQYF.

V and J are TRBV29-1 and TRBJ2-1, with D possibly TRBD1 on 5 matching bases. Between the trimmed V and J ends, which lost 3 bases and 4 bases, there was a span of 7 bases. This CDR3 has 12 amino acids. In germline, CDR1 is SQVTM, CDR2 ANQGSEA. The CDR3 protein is CSVEKGYNEQFF. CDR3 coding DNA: TGCAGCGTTGAGAAGGGGTACAATGAGCAGTTCTTC.

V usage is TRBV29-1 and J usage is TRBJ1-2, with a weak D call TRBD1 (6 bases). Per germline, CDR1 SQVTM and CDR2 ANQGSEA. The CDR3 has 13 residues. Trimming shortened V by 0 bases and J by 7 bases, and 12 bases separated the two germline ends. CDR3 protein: CSVEDLGGLGYTF. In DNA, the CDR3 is TGCAGCGTTGAAGATCTCGGGGGGCTTGGCTACACCTTC.

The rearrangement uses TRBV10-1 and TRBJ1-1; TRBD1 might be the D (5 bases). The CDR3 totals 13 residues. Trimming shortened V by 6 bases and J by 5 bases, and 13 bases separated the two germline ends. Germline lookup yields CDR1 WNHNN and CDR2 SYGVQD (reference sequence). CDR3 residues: CASRQGSWTEAFF. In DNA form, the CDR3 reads TGCGCCAGCAGGCAGGGATCTTGGACTGAAGCTTTCTTT.

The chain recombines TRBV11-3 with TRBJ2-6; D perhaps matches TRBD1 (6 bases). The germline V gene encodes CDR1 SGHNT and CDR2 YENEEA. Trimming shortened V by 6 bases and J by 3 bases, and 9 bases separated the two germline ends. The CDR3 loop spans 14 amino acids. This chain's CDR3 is CASRNRDGANVLTF. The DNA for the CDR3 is TGTGCCAGCAGGAACAGGGATGGGGCCAACGTCCTGACTTTC.

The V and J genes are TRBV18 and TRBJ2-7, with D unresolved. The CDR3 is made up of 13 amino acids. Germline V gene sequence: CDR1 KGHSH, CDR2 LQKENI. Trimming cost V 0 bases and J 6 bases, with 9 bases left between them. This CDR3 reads CASSPPETTEQYF. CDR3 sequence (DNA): TGTGCCAGCTCACCACCGGAGACGACCGAGCAGTACTTC.

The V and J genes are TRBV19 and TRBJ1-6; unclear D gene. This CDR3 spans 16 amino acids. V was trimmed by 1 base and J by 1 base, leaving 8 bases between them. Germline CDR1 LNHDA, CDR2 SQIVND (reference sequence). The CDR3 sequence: CASSIVYSSYNSPLHF. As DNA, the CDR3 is TGTGCCAGTAGTATAGTCTACAGTTCCTATAATTCACCCCTCCACTTT.

The CDR3 sequence is CASSHGQAHNQPQHF. The CDR3, as DNA: TGTGCCAGCAGTCATGGACAGGCCCACAATCAGCCCCAGCATTTT. V gene TRBV6-5 combines with J gene TRBJ1-5; 7 nucleotides agree with TRBD1. Looked up from germline, CDR1 is MNHEY and CDR2 is SVGAGI. This CDR3 is 15 amino acids long. The V gene end was trimmed by 5 bases and the J gene end by 3 bases; junction bases not matched to a gene: 7.

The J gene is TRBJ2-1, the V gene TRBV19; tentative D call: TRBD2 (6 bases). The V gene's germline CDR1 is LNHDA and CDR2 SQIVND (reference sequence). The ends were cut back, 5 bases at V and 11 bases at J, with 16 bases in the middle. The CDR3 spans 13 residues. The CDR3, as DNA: TGTGCCAGTAGTCCCCGGGACTTCTCCCAGCAGTTCTTC. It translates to CASSPRDFSQQFF.

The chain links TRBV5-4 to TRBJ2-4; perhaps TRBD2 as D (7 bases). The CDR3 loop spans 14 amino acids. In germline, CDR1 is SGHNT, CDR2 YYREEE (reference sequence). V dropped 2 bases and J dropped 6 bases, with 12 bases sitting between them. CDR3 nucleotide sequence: TGTGCCAGCAGCTTCAGGGGAGGGGTAAACATTCAGTACTTC. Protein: CASSFRGGVNIQYF.

CDR3 loop: CASSSRVFLNTGELFF. CDR3 DNA sequence: TGTGCCAGCAGCTCAAGAGTCTTTTTGAACACCGGGGAGCTGTTTTTT. The J gene is TRBJ2-2, the V gene TRBV11-2; D gene uncertain. In germline, CDR1 is SGHAT, CDR2 FQNNGV. V was pared by 4 bases and J by 1 base, with 13 bases between. The CDR3 runs to 16 residues.

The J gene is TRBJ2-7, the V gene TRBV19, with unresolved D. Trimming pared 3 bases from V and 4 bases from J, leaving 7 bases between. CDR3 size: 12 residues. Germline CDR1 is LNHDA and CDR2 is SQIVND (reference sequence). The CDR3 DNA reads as TGTGCCAGTAGTATGGGCGATTACGAGCAGTACTTC. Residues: CASSMGDYEQYF.

This CDR3 reads CSVVSHQETQYF. The CDR3, as DNA: TGCAGCGTTGTATCCCACCAAGAGACCCAGTACTTC. V and J are TRBV29-1 and TRBJ2-5; the D is unclear. The CDR3 extends over 12 amino acids. The germline CDR1 and CDR2 sequences are SQVTM and ANQGSEA. V was clipped by 4 bases and J by 0 bases, with 6 bases between them. Drawing the rest from reference TRBV29-1 and TRBJ2-5, the complete variable domain is SAVISQKPSRDICQRGTSLTIQCQVDSQVTMMFWYRQQPGQSLTLIATANQGSEATYESGFVIDKFPISRPNLTFSTLTVSNMSPEDSSIYLCSVVSHQETQYFGPGTRLLVL.

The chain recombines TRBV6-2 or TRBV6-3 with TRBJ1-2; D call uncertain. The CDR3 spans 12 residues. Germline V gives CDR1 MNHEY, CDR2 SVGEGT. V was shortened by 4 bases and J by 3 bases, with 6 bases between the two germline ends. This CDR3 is CASSFYYYGYTF. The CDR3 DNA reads TGTGCCAGCAGTTTTTATTACTATGGCTACACCTTC.

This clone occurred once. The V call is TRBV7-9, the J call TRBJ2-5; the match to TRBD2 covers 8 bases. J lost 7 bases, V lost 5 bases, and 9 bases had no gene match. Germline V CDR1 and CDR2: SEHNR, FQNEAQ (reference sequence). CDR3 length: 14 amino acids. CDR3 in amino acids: CASSASLAGGTQYF. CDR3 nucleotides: TGTGCCAGCAGCGCCTCATTGGCGGGGGGGACCCAGTACTTC.

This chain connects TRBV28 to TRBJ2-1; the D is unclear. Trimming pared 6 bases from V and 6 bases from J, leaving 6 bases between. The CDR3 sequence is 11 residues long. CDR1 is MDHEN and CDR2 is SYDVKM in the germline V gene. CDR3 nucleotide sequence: TGTGCCAGCAGGCTAACCAATGAGCAGTTCTTC. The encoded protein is CASRLTNEQFF.

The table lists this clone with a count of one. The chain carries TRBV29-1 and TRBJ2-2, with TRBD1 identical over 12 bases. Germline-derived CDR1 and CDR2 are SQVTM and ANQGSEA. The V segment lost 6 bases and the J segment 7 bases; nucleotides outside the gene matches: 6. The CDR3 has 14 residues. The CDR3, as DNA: TGCAGCGTGGTGGGACAGGGGGCAATCGGGGAGCTGTTTTTT. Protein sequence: CSVVGQGAIGELFF.

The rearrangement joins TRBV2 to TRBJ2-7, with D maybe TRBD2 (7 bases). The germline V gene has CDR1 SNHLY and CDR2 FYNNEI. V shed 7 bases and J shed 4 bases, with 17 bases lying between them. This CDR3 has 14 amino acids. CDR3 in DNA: TGTGCCAGCATCCGGACTAGGGGGACATACGAGCAGTACTTC. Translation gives CASIRTRGTYEQYF.

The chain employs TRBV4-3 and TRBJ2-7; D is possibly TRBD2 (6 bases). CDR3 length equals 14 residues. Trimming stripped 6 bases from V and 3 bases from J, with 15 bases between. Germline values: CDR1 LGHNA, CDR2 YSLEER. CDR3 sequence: CASREGLLCYEQYF. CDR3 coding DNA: TGCGCCAGCAGGGAGGGACTCCTATGCTACGAGCAGTACTTC.

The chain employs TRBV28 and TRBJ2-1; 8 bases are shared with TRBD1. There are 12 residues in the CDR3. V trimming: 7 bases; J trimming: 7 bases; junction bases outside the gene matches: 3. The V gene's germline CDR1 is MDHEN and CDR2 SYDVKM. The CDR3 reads CASTDRVNEQFF. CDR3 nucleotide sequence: TGTGCCAGCACGGACAGGGTGAATGAGCAGTTCTTC.

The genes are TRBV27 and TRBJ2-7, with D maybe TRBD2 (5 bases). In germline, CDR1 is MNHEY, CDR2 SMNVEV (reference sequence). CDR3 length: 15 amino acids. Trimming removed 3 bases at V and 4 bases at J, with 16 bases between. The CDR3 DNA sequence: TGTGCCAGCAGTTTCGGACCGAGAGGGCCATACGAGCAGTACTTC. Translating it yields CASSFGPRGPYEQYF.

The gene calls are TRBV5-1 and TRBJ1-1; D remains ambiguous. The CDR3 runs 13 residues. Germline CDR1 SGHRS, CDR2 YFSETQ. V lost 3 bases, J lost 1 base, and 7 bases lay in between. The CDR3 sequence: CASSYTWNTEAFF. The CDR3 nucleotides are TGCGCCAGCAGCTACACGTGGAACACTGAAGCTTTCTTT.

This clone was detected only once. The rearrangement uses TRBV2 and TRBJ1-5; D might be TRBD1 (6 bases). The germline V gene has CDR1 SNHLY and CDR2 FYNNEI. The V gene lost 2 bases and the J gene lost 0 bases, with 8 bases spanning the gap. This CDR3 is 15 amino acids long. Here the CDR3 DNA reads TGTGCCAGCAGTGAACAGGGGATTAGCAATCAGCCCCAGCATTTT. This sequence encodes CASSEQGISNQPQHF.

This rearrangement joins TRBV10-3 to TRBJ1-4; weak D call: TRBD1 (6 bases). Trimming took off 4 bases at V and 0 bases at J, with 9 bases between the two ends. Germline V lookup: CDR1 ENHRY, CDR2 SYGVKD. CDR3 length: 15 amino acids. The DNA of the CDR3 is TGTGCCATCAGTGCTACAGGGTCAACTAATGAAAAACTGTTTTTT. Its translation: CAISATGSTNEKLFF.